This TCR beta chain was sequenced for a study of cytomegalovirus exposure and HLA in healthy donors (dated by TCRdb to the late 2010s). As for the study more broadly: An earlier analysis of 587 of the donors reported more than 250 Gb of sequence data and 117 million unique TCR beta sequences from about 180 million T cells. About 320 gigabases of sequencing data and around 87 million unique TCR sequences were included in an early release covering around 600 HLA-typed donors. Of the roughly 430 genotyped donors, 65% to 90% fell in the genetic ancestry cluster associated with self-reported Caucasian donors. The study aimed to test whether signatures of past pathogen exposure could be identified by cataloging public T cell receptors. Using immunosequencing, the study profiled T cell repertoires from about 610 subjects and related those repertoires to cytomegalovirus serostatus. Besides the first cohort of 666 subjects, a separate validation cohort made up of over a hundred different subjects was used. To predict cytomegalovirus infection status, the study brought together high-throughput TCR immunosequencing, statistical association of individual TCRs with disease status, and machine learning. A later analysis re-analyzed previously published TCR beta repertoires from 666 donors and added high-resolution HLA genotyping to study TCR occurrence patterns. The later analysis used no new phenotypic data to find candidate immune exposures, relying instead on TCR beta sequences and their occurrence across donors. In an earlier analysis of roughly 600 of the donors, high-throughput TCR beta sequencing was used to judge whether each TCR beta V gene segment behaved as functional or pseudogenic. Donor age, sex, ethnicity and CMV serostatus were collected together with the repertoire data. A later genetic analysis took genome-wide SNP genotypes for about 60% of the roughly 670 donors and used that subset as a discovery cohort. Every repertoire in the discovery cohort had been generated on one and the same sequencing platform. HLA typing included class I and class II loci at four-digit resolution. The number of donors typed differed by locus, with about 629-630 for A, B, C, DRB1 and DQB1, 522 for DQA1, 600 to 610 for DPA1, and 400 to 490 for DPB1. Because of strong linkage in the cohort, 4 to 6 DR-DQ haplotypes were treated as single units for association and clustering. Across some 400 genotyped donors of the cohort, an average of about 240,000 unique TCR beta nucleotide sequences per donor were sequenced, and roughly a sixth of those sequences were non-productive.

About this clone: Its antigen is currently not known. The input lacks base qualities; no much larger clone sits a single base away.

Paper-wide results and their limitations: Immune exposure information for the cohort was limited to CMV serostatus. Cytomegalovirus status was reported to be diagnosed by the classifier with high specificity and sensitivity in both the original and validation cohorts. Compared with the roughly 670-donor mean, donors in an Asian-associated ancestry cluster had fewer N-insertions in productive TCRs, according to a later genetic analysis. A later analysis found that TCR association rates varied across HLA loci, with DRB1 alleles showing the most associated TCRs and HLA-C alleles the fewest. In the study, around 160 TCR beta chains were listed as associated with cytomegalovirus. An earlier analysis of some 590 of the donors showed that most TCR beta V segments appeared in productive rearrangements either about 87% or about 30% of the time, which broadly matched IMGT annotations. A further reported finding was that TCR beta sequences accurately predicted the HLA-A and HLA-B alleles for most subjects in the first cohort. Because HLA typing was unavailable for some donors at each locus, only the typed subset was used in association tests. In a later genetic analysis, a missense DCLRE1C variant was associated with V-gene and J-gene trimming of TCR beta chains, and the association was replicated in an independent cohort. Correlated functional status among segregating V segments might reflect linkage disequilibrium, but an unknown experimental factor could not be ruled out. Compared with equally common non-associated chains, HLA-associated TCR beta chains in a later analysis were more clonally expanded and had lower generation probabilities. According to a later analysis, most CMV-associated TCR beta chains appeared to be HLA-restricted, and the HLA associations seemed to be driven largely by CMV exposure. Some IMGT-functional V segments, including TRBV6-2 and TRBV6-3, could not be told apart with the 87-base-pair reads, so those segments were excluded. Because counts were too low, about 15 rarely observed V segments, including chromosome 9 orphons, were left out of the earlier analysis of about 500 of the donors. A few of the identified cytomegalovirus-associated TCR beta chains were confirmed in vitro to be specific for cytomegalovirus antigens. The presence/absence analyses assumed that sequencing depth was roughly uniform across donors, and that assumption may not be true. The cohort was sequenced for TCR beta chains only, and without alpha or paired-chain data the features that could be detected were limited. When HLA alleles, especially DR and DQ, strongly co-occurred, attributing TCR associations to individual alleles was difficult. Most TCR sequences were observed very rarely across donors, whereas some public TCRs were present in many individuals. The authors suggested that the approach could potentially be generalized to other disease states and immunological phenotypes. A cluster of highly shared sequence variants was judged likely to represent a technical artifact of the sequencing pipeline. In a later analysis, several top co-occurrence clusters were reported to appear linked to parvovirus B19, influenza, CMV and Epstein-Barr virus. At a false discovery rate of 0.05, a later analysis linked around 17,000 TCR beta sequences to specific HLA alleles.

The cohort comprised more than 550 healthy bone marrow donors. At the time of sampling, all cohort members were nominally healthy, though unrecorded immune exposures were likely present. The donor tested CMV seronegative and was one of the 352 seronegative cohort members. Every donor gave a peripheral blood sample, and the peripheral blood mononuclear cells from that sample were used for TCR beta sequencing. Genomic DNA was extracted from the blood cell samples with the Qiagen DNeasy Blood Extraction Kit. Looking up the germline V gene yields CDR1 MGHDK and CDR2 SYGVNS. The CDR3 covers 15 residues, taking in both the cysteine and the phenylalanine. The kept DNA is CDR3 alone, 45 bases in frame from the first base. Trimming leaves V shorter by 3 bases and J shorter by 0 bases, with the junction holding 4 bases beyond the gene matches. To prepare the library, the immunoSEQ multiplex PCR assay was applied. The multiplex PCR relied on a mix of 60 forward primers for TCR Vbeta segments and 13 reverse primers for TCR Jbeta segments. Amplification of the CDR3 region of rearranged TCR beta genes was performed with a multiplex PCR assay on genomic DNA. The Illumina HiSeq System was used to sequence the amplified TCR beta libraries as 87-base-pair reads. The source study handled its data this way. In a later analysis, some 80 million unique TCR beta chains were counted across the 690 or so repertoires, and approximately 11 million of these chains were shared by at least two donors. A nearest-neighbor algorithm error-corrected the raw reads and collapsed the reads into unique sequences, merging closely related sequences to remove PCR and sequencing errors. V, D and J gene segments were assigned by aligning CDR3 sequences to IMGT reference sequences. For a sequence to be retained, a match of at least six nucleotides was required to both a V gene segment and a J gene segment. A rearrangement was called productive if the CDR3 had no stop codons and remained in frame with V and J, and every other rearrangement was called non-productive. CDR3 was defined by IMGT convention, running from the second conserved V-encoded cysteine to the conserved J-encoded phenylalanine. Sequences without an unambiguous match to a single V gene segment were excluded from the earlier analysis of 450 to 750 of the donors. In an earlier analysis of around 590 of the donors, a V segment was called functional when productive rearrangements were above 56.7%, and segregating when the standard deviation between donors exceeded 5%. A statistical classification framework was built to diagnose cytomegalovirus status from the catalog of TCR beta chain sequences. In a later analysis, V and J genes were assigned by comparing TCR nucleotide sequences against IMGT/GENE-DB human TR gene sequences. A later analysis assigned CDR3 sequences and most-parsimonious VDJ recombination scenarios with the TCRdist pipeline. In a later analysis, each TCR beta chain was defined by its CDR3 amino acid sequence together with its V-gene family, and reads without a unique V-gene family were excluded. As a way to deal with suspected cross-contamination and a sequencing artifact, a later analysis dropped approximately 570 nucleotide sequences that were highly shared and had low generation probability. For each public chain, a later analysis derived a clonal expansion index from normalized ranks of inferred template counts within each repertoire. In a later analysis, generation probabilities were computed with a VDJ recombination model fitted to out-of-frame rearrangements, and the resulting probabilities were checked against IGoR. A later analysis scored TCR-TCR, TCR-HLA and TCR-CMV co-occurrence with hypergeometric tests, applying a repertoire-size bias correction to TCR pairs. A later analysis estimated false discovery rates by permuting HLA or CMV assignments 20 times. In a later analysis, co-occurring TCRs were grouped using DBSCAN, with TCRdist sequence similarity added in when clustering inside HLA-allele-positive subsets. For co-occurrence clustering, repertoires with fewer than 30,000 or more than 120,000 public chains were excluded, along with four to six repertoires with anomalous nucleotide sharing. The table was pulled from immuneACCESS by TCRdb, which kept in-frame rearrangements only. Such tables lose some clones; where checked, under half of the loss comes from unresolved V genes, and the rest has no known cause. Clone size and the V and J calls come from that table; the DNA yielded D and trimming. The sample includes about 89,000 clones, with roughly 80% observed a single time. Approximately 2.8% of the sample is held by the ten biggest clonotypes.

The chain employs TRBV25-1 and TRBJ1-1; TRBD1 lines up with 7 middle nucleotides. Sequenced input: PBMCs. This TCR derives from a man aged 30 to 45 in good health and CMV-seronegative. DNA sequence: TGTGCCAGCAGTGATAGACAGGGATTGAACACTGAAGCTTTCTTT. Its coded protein is CASSDRQGLNTEAFF.